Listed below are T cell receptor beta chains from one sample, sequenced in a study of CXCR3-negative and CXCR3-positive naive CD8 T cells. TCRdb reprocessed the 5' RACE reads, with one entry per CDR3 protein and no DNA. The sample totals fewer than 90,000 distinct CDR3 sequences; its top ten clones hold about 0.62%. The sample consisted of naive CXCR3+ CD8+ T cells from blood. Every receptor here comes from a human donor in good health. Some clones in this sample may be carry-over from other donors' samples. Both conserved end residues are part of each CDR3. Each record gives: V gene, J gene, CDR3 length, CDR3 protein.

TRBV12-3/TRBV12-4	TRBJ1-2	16	CASSPSLEGTTYGYTF
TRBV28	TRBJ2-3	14	CASSLGSRADTQYF
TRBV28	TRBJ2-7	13	CASSPGTGDEQYF
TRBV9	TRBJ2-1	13	CASSGGRGNEQFF
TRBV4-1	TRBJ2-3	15	CASSLAVGRGDTQYF
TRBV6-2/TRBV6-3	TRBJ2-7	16	CASSSGTSGGIYEQYF
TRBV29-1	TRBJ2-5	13	CSVPDRGQETQYF
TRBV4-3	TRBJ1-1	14	CASSQDLGGTEAFF
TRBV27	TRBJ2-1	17	CASSPSRTSGIYNEQFF
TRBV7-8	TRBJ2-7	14	CASSSSAGPYEQYF
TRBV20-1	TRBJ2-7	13	CSASDRVLYEQYF
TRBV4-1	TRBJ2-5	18	CASSQERDQQGIQETQYF
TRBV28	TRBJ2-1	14	CASGSLPPYNEQFF
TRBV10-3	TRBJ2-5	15	CAISDSEVTRETQYF
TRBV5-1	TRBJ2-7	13	CASSESPAYEQYF
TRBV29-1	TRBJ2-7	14	CSVAGTGSSYEQYF
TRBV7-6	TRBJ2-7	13	CASSFDRGYEQYF
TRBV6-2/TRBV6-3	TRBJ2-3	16	CASSRLPGTGTDTQYF
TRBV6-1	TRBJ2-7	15	CASADEAGDYYEQYF
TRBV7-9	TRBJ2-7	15	CASSSPGLHPYEQYF
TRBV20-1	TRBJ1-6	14	CSAGTDRGVSPLHF
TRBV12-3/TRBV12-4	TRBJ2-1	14	CASIAGGSGNEQFF
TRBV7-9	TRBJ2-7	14	CASSLVAQGYEQYF
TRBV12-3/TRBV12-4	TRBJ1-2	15	CASSFPGQLEDGYTF
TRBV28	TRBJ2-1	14	CASSWGQAGVEQFF
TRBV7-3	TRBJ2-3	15	CASSLDGSSTDTQYF
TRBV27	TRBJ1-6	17	CASSFSWEGLYNSPLHF
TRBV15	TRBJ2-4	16	CATSRARVLAKNIQYF
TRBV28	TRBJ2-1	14	CASSSGQGAHEQFF
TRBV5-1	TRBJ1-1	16	CASSLSWDTWNTEAFF
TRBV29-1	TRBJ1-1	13	CSAALRGPDGAFF
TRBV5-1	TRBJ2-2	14	CASSPDRVRGELFF
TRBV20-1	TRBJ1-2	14	CSARDLENSYGYTF
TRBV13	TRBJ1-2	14	CASSPGASRYGYTF
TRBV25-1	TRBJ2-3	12	CASSEGINTQYF
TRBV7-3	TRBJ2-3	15	CASSSAGMGTDTQYF
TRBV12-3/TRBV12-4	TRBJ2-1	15	CASSPTAGERVEQFF
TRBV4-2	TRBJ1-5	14	CASSQERGGQPQHF
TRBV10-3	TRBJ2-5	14	CAISESTGQETQYF
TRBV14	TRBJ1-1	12	CASSPSNTEAFF
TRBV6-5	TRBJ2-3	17	CASSYSLAGASTDTQYF
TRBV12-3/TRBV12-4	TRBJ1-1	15	CASSFQVYMNTEAFF
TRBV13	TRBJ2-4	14	CASSFWDRENIQYF
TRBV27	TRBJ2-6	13	CATRVSGANVLTF
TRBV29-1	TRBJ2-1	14	CSAPTGGPYNEQFF
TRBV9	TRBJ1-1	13	CASSVSGDTEAFF
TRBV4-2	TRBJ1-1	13	CASSQERPAGAFF
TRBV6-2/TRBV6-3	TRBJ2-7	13	CATFPGRSYEQYF
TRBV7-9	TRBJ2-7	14	CASSSPLRTYEQYF
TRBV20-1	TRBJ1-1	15	CSAREGTDLRTEAFF
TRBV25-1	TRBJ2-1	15	CASSEVGGPLDEQFF